This T cell receptor (beta chain) derives from a study of blood T cell repertoires in COVID-19. About the research overall: Both acute and convalescent COVID-19 samples were obtained from the United States, Italy and Spain. PBMCs, B-cell-depleted T cells, or T cells were the source of the cDNA or gDNA that made up the material.

Cohort placement rested on clinical history that participants reported themselves. Study processing details: Amplification with reference gene primers provided the estimates of nucleated cell counts. The protocol was immunoSEQ multiplex PCR, while the TCRdb copy is restricted to in-frame clones and leaves out a portion. V and J calls and clone size come straight from that table; D and trimming were deduced from the DNA. The sample has hundreds of thousands of clones, about 86% seen once; the top ten hold 14% to 15%. Germline trimming cut 5 bases from V and 4 bases from J; bases unmatched to any gene: 9. This CDR3 is built from 15 residues. In germline, CDR1 is MNHEY, CDR2 SMNVEV (reference sequence).

The gene calls are TRBV27 and TRBJ2-7, with 9 bases matching TRBD2. Sequencing was carried out using PBMCs or T cells enriched from blood (not recorded which). The clonotype originates from a woman in her fifties or sixties with acute COVID-19. For the CDR3, the DNA is TGTGCCAGCAGTCCGCTGGGCAGCGGGAGGTACGAGCAGTACTTC. Residues: CASSPLGSGRYEQYF.